This T cell receptor beta chain is from a study of metastatic and nonmetastatic thyroid tumors. About the research overall: Peripheral blood and tumor or nodule samples from malignant and benign thyroid patients were compared. Study outcomes and limitations: Malignant tumors reportedly showed significantly higher TCR beta diversity than benign nodules in both blood and tumor.

The germline CDR1 and CDR2 sequences are DFQATT and SNEGSKA (reference sequence). This CDR3 region has 14 residues. In the original workflow: The distant-metastasis classifier for papillary thyroid cancer was built from CDR3 differences across clinicopathological groups. TCRdb re-analyzed the PCR reads through MiXCR. These V and J calls derive from TCRdb rather than the authors' analysis. The sample holds under 55,000 clones, roughly 18% seen once. Every patient underwent thyroid surgery untreated. On this clone itself: Its antigen is undetermined. At one of its ends the junction is not consistent with the germline gene, which may arise from a read error.

The chain combines TRBV20-1 with TRBJ2-7, with 7 nucleotides matching TRBD2. This sequence was found in a female donor with papillary thyroid cancer or a benign thyroid nodule (not recorded which). Some clones in this sample may be carry-over from other donors' samples. Source material: blood. The CDR3 coding sequence is TGCAGTGCTAGATATCCCGGGGGAGGGTACGAGCAGTGCTTC. Residues: CSARYPGGGYEQCF.